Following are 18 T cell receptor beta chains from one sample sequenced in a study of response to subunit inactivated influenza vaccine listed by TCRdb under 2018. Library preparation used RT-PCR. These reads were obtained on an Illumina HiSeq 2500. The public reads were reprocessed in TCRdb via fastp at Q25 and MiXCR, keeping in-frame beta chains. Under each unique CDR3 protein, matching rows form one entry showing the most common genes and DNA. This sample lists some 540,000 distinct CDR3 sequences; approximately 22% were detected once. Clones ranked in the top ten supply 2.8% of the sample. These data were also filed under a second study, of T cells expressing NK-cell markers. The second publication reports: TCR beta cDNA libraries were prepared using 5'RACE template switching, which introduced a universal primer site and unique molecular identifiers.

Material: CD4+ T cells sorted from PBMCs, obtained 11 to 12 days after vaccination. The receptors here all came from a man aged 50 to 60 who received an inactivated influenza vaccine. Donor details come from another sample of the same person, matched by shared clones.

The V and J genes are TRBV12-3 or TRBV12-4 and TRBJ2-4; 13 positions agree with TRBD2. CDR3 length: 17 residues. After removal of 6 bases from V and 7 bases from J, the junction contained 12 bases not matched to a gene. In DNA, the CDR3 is TGTGCCAGCAGGCTTACTAGCGGGAGGGCCGGGGGGAACATTCAGTACTTC. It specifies CASRLTSGRAGGNIQYF.

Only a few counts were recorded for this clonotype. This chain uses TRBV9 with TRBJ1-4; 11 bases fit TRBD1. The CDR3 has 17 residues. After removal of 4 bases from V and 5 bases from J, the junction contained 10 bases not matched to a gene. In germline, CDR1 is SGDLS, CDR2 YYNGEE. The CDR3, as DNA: TGTGCCAGCAGCCCCCCCGGGACAGGGGGGATGAATGAAAAACTGTTTTTT. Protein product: CASSPPGTGGMNEKLFF.

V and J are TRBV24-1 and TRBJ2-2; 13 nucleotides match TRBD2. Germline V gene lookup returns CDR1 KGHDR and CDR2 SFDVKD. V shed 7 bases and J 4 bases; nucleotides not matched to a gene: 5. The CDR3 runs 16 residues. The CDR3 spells CATSGLAGAGTGELFF. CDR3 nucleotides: TGTGCCACCAGCGGACTAGCGGGAGCGGGCACCGGGGAGCTGTTTTTT.

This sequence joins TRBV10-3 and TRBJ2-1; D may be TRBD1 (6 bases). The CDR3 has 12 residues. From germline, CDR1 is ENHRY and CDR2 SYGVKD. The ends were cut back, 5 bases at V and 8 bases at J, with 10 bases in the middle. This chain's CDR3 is CAISFTGHEQFF. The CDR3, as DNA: TGTGCCATCAGTTTTACAGGGCATGAGCAGTTCTTC.

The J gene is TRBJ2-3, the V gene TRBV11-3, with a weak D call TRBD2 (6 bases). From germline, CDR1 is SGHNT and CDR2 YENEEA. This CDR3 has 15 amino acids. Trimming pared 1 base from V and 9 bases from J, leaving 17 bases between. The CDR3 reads CASSLGGTSSETQYF. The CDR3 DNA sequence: TGTGCCAGCAGCTTAGGAGGGACTTCCTCCGAAACGCAGTATTTT.

DNA of the CDR3: TGCAGCGTTGAGAAGCCGGACTTAAGCACAGATACGCAGTATTTT. The encoded protein is CSVEKPDLSTDTQYF. The chain carries TRBV29-1 and TRBJ2-3; a weak D match, TRBD2 (5 bases). The CDR3 runs to 15 residues. Germline V gene data show CDR1 as SQVTM and CDR2 as ANQGSEA. Trimming pared 3 bases from V and 0 bases from J, leaving 13 bases between.

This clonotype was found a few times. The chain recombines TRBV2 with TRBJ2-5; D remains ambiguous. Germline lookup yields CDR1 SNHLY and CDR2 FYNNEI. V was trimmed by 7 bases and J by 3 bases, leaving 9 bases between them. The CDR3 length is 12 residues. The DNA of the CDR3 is TGTGCCAGCATGAGGAGCGAAGAGACCCAGTACTTC. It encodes CASMRSEETQYF. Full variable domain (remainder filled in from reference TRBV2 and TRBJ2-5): EPEVTQTPSHQVTQMGQEVILRCVPISNHLYFYWYRQILGQKVEFLVSFYNNEISEKSEIFDDQFSVERPDGSNFTLKIRSTKLEDSAMYFCASMRSEETQYFGPGTRLLVL.

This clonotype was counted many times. The CDR3 DNA reads as TGCAGTGCTAGGATGAGGGGGGCCTTAAGCCCCCTCCACTTT. This translates into CSARMRGALSPLHF. V usage is TRBV20-1 and J usage is TRBJ1-6; a possible D gene is TRBD1 (6 bases). With 3 bases removed from V and 13 bases from J, the gap between germline ends came to 19 bases. This CDR3 region has 14 residues. Germline assignment: CDR1 DFQATT and CDR2 SNEGSKA (reference sequence).

In nucleotides, the CDR3 is TGCGCCAGCAGCTCTCCTATTTTAACTCAAAACAACAATGAGCAGTTCTTC. It translates to CASSSPILTQNNNEQFF. V usage is TRBV5-1 and J usage is TRBJ2-1, with D hard to call. This CDR3 is built from 17 residues. Looked up from germline, CDR1 is SGHRS and CDR2 is YFSETQ. V lost 3 bases and J 5 bases, leaving 21 bases between the germline ends.

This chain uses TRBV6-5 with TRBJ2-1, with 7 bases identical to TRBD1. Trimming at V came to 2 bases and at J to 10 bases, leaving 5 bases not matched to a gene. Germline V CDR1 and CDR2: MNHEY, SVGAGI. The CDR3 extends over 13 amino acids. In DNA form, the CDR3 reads TGTGCCAGCAGTTACGACAGGGCGGGCGAGCAGTTCTTC. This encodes CASSYDRAGEQFF.

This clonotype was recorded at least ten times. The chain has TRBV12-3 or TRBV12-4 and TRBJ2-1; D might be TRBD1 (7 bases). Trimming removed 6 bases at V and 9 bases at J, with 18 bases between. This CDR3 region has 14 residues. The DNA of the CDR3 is TGTGCCAGCAGCAAGGCAGGGGGGCAAGGTGAGCAGTTCTTC. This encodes CASSKAGGQGEQFF.

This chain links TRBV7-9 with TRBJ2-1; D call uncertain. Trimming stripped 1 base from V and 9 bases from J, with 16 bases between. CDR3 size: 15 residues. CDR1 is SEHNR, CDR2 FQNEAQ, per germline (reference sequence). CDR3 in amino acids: CASSLGDAVGVEQFF. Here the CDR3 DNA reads TGTGCCAGCAGCTTAGGTGATGCCGTTGGTGTTGAGCAGTTCTTC.

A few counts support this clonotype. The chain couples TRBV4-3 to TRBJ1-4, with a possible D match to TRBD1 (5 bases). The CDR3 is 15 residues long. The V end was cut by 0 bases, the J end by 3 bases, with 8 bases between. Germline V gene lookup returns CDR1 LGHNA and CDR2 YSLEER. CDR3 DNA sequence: TGCGCCAGCAGCCAAGATAGGACACCTAATGAAAAACTGTTTTTT. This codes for CASSQDRTPNEKLFF.

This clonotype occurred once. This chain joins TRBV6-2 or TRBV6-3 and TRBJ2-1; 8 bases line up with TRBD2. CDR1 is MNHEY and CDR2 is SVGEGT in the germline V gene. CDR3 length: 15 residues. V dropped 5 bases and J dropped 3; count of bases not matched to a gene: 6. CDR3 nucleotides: TGTGCCAGCAGTCCACTAGCGGCCAACTACAATGAGCAGTTCTTC. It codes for CASSPLAANYNEQFF.

The CDR3 bases are TGTGCCAGCTCTCTGGGCAGATCAGGAGGTACTGAAGCTTTCTTT. Residues: CASSLGRSGGTEAFF. The chain recombines TRBV18 with TRBJ1-1, with D unresolved. Germline loops: CDR1 KGHSH, CDR2 LQKENI. This CDR3 is 15 amino acids long. The ends were cut back, 6 bases at V and 5 bases at J, with 19 bases in the middle.

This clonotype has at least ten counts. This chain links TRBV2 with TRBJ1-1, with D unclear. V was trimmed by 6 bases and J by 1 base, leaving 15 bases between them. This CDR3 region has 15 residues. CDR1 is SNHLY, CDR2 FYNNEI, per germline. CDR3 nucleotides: TGTGCCAGCAGGCCCTACCGGTCGGGGAACACTGAAGCTTTCTTT. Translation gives CASRPYRSGNTEAFF. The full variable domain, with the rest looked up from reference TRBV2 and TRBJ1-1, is EPEVTQTPSHQVTQMGQEVILRCVPISNHLYFYWYRQILGQKVEFLVSFYNNEISEKSEIFDDQFSVERPDGSNFTLKIRSTKLEDSAMYFCASRPYRSGNTEAFFGQGTRLTVV.

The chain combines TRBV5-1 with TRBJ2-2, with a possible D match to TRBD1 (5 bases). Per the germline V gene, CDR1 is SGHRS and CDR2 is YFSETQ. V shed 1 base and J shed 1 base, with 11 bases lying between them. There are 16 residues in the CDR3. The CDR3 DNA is TGCGCCAGCAGCTTGAGCACAGGAAGGAACACCGGGGAGCTGTTTTTT. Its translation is CASSLSTGRNTGELFF.

The DNA for the CDR3 is TGTGCCAGCAGTGAATACAACGGGGGCTTCTACAATGAGCAGTTCTTC. Translated: CASSEYNGGFYNEQFF. The chain carries TRBV6-1 and TRBJ2-1; D may match TRBD1 or TRBD2 (6 bases each). Germline V gene data show CDR1 as MNHNS and CDR2 as SASEGT. The CDR3 sequence is 16 residues long. Trimming took 2 bases from V and 3 from J, leaving 14 bases between them.